This T cell receptor beta chain was identified in a study of Ad26.COV2.S vaccination and SARS-CoV-2 variants. In the study overall: Vaccine-arm donor from the placebo-controlled COV1001 Ad26.COV2.S trial. Once or twice, 56 days apart, Ad26.COV2.S was delivered intramuscularly.

Some clones are missing from TCRdb's copy, which holds only in-frame ones; the method was immunoSEQ multiplex PCR. The sample includes some 640,000 clones, roughly nine tenths of them seen just once. As for treatment: approximately 18 received Ad26.COV2.S at low or high dose, single or two shots; roughly five received placebo; per-sample allocation not given. On day 63 after the first injection, vaccine and placebo recipients gave samples. As its vector, the vaccine had Ad26, which expressed Wuhan-strain SARS-CoV-2 spike. This clonotype was obtained from a person between 18 and 65 years old who received the Ad26.COV2.S COVID-19 vaccine or a placebo. This material consisted of peripheral blood, taken in a trial of Ad26.COV2.S vaccine versus placebo.

This CDR3 reads CAISESGQITDTQYF. DNA for the CDR3: TGTGCCATCAGTGAGTCGGGACAGATTACAGATACGCAGTATTTT. The chain has TRBV10-3 and TRBJ2-3; 7 nucleotides agree with TRBD1. The CDR3 extends over 15 amino acids. V shed 0 bases and J 3 bases; nucleotides not matched to a gene: 3. The V gene's germline CDR1 is ENHRY and CDR2 SYGVKD.